The rows below give T cell receptor beta chains drawn from one sample of a study of blood T cell repertoires in COVID-19. Only in-frame clones appear in the TCRdb table, and some are missing; sequencing was by immunoSEQ multiplex PCR. The sample lists around 86,000 clones; around 86% were seen once. Input material: peripheral blood. The receptors were gathered from a woman older than 75 with acute or convalescent COVID-19. Both conserved end residues are part of each CDR3. D genes are given only for firm matches. Clone size appears in some rows only: once, few, many, or a class for an expanded clone.

>TRBJ1-1|TRBD1|NA|TRBV6-5
CASRLTGVSTEAFF
TGTGCCAGCAGACTTACAGGGGTGAGCACTGAAGCTTTCTTT
>TRBJ2-5|NA|NA|TRBV5-5
CASSLIGGETQYF
TGTGCCAGCAGCTTGATCGGCGGAGAGACCCAGTACTTC
>TRBJ2-3|NA|NA|TRBV29-1
CSVGEEITDTQYF
TGCAGCGTTGGGGAGGAGATTACAGATACGCAGTATTTT
>TRBJ2-7|TRBD1|few|TRBV19
CASSIADRGEQYF
TGTGCCAGTAGTATAGCGGACAGGGGCGAGCAGTACTTC
>TRBJ1-1|NA|NA|TRBV5-1
CASSLDESVGPEAFF
TGCGCCAGCAGCTTGGATGAGAGCGTGGGGCCTGAAGCTTTCTTT
>TRBJ2-7|TRBD1|NA|TRBV25-1
CASSESKGGHEQYF
TGTGCCAGCAGTGAATCTAAAGGGGGCCACGAGCAGTACTTC
>TRBJ2-7|TRBD2|NA|TRBV7-9
CASSFTSGSEQYF
TGTGCCAGCAGCTTCACTAGCGGGTCCGAGCAGTACTTC
>TRBJ1-1|NA|once|TRBV7-9
CASSLGGQHTEAFF
TGTGCCAGCAGCTTAGGGGGCCAGCACACTGAAGCTTTCTTT
>TRBJ2-3|NA|NA|TRBV6-5
CASRVQGTDTQYF
TGTGCCAGCAGAGTACAGGGCACAGATACGCAGTATTTT
>TRBJ2-3|NA|NA|TRBV6-5
CASREGSRTDTQYF
TGTGCCAGCAGAGAGGGATCAAGGACAGATACGCAGTATTTT
>TRBJ2-7|NA|few|TRBV7-3
CASSLQGMREQYF
TGTGCCAGCAGCTTACAGGGGATGAGGGAGCAGTACTTC
>TRBJ2-1|TRBD2|NA|TRBV3-1/TRBV3-2
CASSHGLAGISYNEQFF
TGTGCCAGCAGCCATGGGCTAGCGGGAATCTCCTACAATGAGCAGTTCTTC
>TRBJ2-7|TRBD2|NA|TRBV7-2
CASSLASGGTPYEQYF
TGTGCCAGCAGCTTAGCGAGCGGGGGGACCCCCTACGAGCAGTACTTC
>TRBJ2-3|TRBD2|NA|TRBV4-2
CASSQGQTSGFDTQYF
TGTGCCAGCAGCCAAGGACAGACTAGCGGGTTTGATACGCAGTATTTT
>TRBJ1-2|TRBD1|NA|TRBV6-5
CASSQRGQFGYTF
TGTGCCAGCAGCCAAAGGGGGCAGTTTGGCTACACCTTC
>TRBJ2-7|NA|NA|TRBV27
CASRRQTYEQYF
TGTGCCAGCAGGAGGCAGACCTACGAGCAGTACTTC
>TRBJ2-4|TRBD1|NA|TRBV4-1
CASSGQGVKNIQYF
TGCGCCAGCAGCGGACAGGGGGTCAAAAACATTCAGTACTTC
>TRBJ2-5|NA|NA|TRBV7-9
CASSGTETQYF
TGTGCCAGCAGCGGCACAGAGACCCAGTACTTC
>TRBJ2-7|NA|NA|TRBV5-4
CASSLEPVGLSYEQYF
TGTGCCAGCAGCTTGGAGCCGGTGGGGCTCTCCTACGAGCAGTACTTC
>TRBJ2-2|NA|NA|TRBV2
CASSRTDPANTGELFF
TGTGCCAGCAGTCGGACTGACCCCGCGAACACCGGGGAGCTGTTTTTT
>TRBJ2-7|NA|NA|TRBV5-1
CASSLAGRPYEQYF
TGCGCCAGCAGCTTGGCCGGCAGGCCCTACGAGCAGTACTTC
>TRBJ1-1|NA|NA|TRBV3-1/TRBV3-2
CASSQGPQGGTEAFF
TGTGCCAGCAGCCAAGGCCCCCAGGGAGGCACTGAAGCTTTCTTT
>TRBJ2-3|TRBD2|NA|TRBV19
CASSTRLAGITDTQYF
TGTGCCAGTAGTACCCGACTAGCGGGGATAACAGATACGCAGTATTTT
>TRBJ1-3|TRBD1|NA|TRBV30
CAWRVQGARNTIYF
TGTGCCTGGAGGGTGCAGGGGGCGAGAAACACCATATATTTT